The present TCR beta chain was sequenced within a study of blood T cell repertoires in COVID-19 (TCRdb year 2020). With respect to the entire study: Samples from collaborators originated in the United States, Italy and Spain and spanned both the acute and convalescent phases of COVID-19. Where available, HLA class I and class II types were obtained from metadata supplied by the sample provider rather than from assay-based typing. Nearly every sample came with metadata listing a de-identified subject ID, COVID-19 status, age in years and sex. The prospective study material was composed of cDNA or gDNA derived from T cells, B-cell-depleted T cells, or PBMCs. Samples came from the ongoing ImmuneRACE study (first 160 participants) plus 1,254 subjects from 6 global collaborators. The repertoires were released in a freely available public database meant as a resource for research on the immune response to SARS-CoV-2. The dataset comprised deeply sampled blood TCRbeta repertoires from subjects exposed to, actively infected with, or recovered from COVID-19.

Looking up the germline V gene (reference sequence) yields CDR1 SEHNR and CDR2 FQNEAQ. The CDR3 measures 14 amino acids from cysteine to phenylalanine. Solely the CDR3 DNA is kept, with 42 bases framed from the first base. V is shortened by 6 bases, J by 9 bases, and the region joining them spans 15 bases. What the study reported, not specific to this receptor: How much clinical and demographic metadata was included differed by source and by participant, and the metadata was provided uncurated.

The collaborating institutions used their own protocols to collect whole blood in K2EDTA tubes. For TCRbeta analysis, collaborators shipped samples as frozen whole blood, isolated PBMCs, or DNA extracted from either of those sample types. TCRbeta CDR3 regions were amplified from genomic DNA by means of the immunoSEQ Assay, a bias-controlled multiplex PCR. Per the source publication's procedure: Nucleated cell counts per sample were estimated from amplification of reference gene primers within the assay. Sequence reads were collapsed and filtered to measure the absolute abundance of every unique TCRbeta CDR3 rearrangement. For each sample, productive Simpson clonality was calculated as the square root of Simpson's diversity index across productive rearrangements. Here the immuneACCESS table is served through TCRdb, limited to in-frame sequences with V and J called. Missing clones are a known gap in these copies; in checked studies unresolved V genes cover under half, and the rest lacks a known reason. The D gene and trimming were derived from the DNA, and the V and J assignments and clone size from that table. Counted in this sample were some 26,000 clones; around nine tenths of them appeared once. Over 7.5% of the sample comes from the top ten.

As regards this clone: The target of this receptor is not known. Base quality data are lacking; no much larger clone is found one base away.

Sequencing was carried out using peripheral blood. The rearrangement combines TRBV7-9 with TRBJ1-6; the D gene lacks a confident call. The clonotype comes from a human donor with active COVID-19. The donor label of this sample is uncertain. The DNA is TGTGCCAGCAGGTACGGAGATTTGAGTTCACCCCTCCACTTT. It is translated as CASRYGDLSSPLHF.